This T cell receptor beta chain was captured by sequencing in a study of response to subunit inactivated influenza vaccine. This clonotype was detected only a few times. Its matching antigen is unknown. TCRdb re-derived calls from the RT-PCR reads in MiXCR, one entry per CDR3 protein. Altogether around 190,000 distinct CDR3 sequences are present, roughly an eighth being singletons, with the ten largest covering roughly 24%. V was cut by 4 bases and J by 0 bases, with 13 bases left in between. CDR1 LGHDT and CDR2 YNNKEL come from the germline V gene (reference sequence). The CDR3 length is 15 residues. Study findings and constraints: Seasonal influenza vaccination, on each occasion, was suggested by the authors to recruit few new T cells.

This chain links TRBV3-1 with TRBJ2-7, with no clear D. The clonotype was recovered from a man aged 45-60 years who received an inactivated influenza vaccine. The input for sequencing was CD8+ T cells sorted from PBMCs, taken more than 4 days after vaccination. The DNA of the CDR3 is TGTGCCAGCAGCCCCGGGCCTTCGAGCTCCTACGAGCAGTACTTC. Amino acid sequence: CASSPGPSSSYEQYF.